This TCR beta chain was sequenced for a study of Graves' ophthalmopathy and Graves' hyperthyroidism. About the study: The blood sample was drawn at first diagnosis and before any treatment. Regarding the study as a whole: The blood repertoire also included most expanded thyroid clonotypes above 0.001 frequency.

RNA transcripts provided the template for amplifying TCR beta CDR3 regions. First-round RT-PCR with HTBI primers preceded a second-round multiplex PCR. TCRdb recomputed calls from the multiplex PCR reads with MiXCR, one row per CDR3 protein. This table has about 740,000 distinct CDR3 sequences, around 40% appearing once. Each donor who had ophthalmopathy showed moderate-to-severe activity, a CAS of ≥3, a NOSPECS of ≥4, and a duration under 3 months. This clonotype came up many times. Its antigen is still unknown. The TCR comes from an adult man with Graves' ophthalmopathy. Sequenced: peripheral blood.

The CDR3, as DNA: TGCAGCGTTGTTCACAGTTACGAGCAGTACTTC. Encoded protein: CSVVHSYEQYF. V and J are TRBV29-1 and TRBJ2-7; no clear D. V lost 4 bases and J 4 bases, leaving 8 bases between the germline ends. From germline, CDR1 is SQVTM and CDR2 ANQGSEA. The CDR3 runs 11 residues.